This T cell receptor beta chain emerged from a study of breast tumors, draining lymph nodes, adjacent tissues. Whole-study results and caveats: The lymph node origin of tumor T cells was framed as consistent with a hypothesis, not demonstrated. Tumor TCR diversity was below lymph nodes but above nontumor tissue.

Comments on this clonotype: What it binds is unknown.

TCRdb reprocessed the multiplex PCR reads via MiXCR and lists one record per CDR3 protein. The sample consists of about 35,000 distinct CDR3 sequences, roughly 36% of them appearing once. Germline values: CDR1 DFQATT, CDR2 SNEGSKA (reference sequence). Trimming removed 3 bases at V and 0 bases at J, with 12 bases between. The CDR3 contains 15 residues. The chain couples TRBV20-1 to TRBJ2-4; D uncertain. The TCR originated in a female donor with breast cancer. Some clones in this sample may be carry-over from other donors' samples. The material sequenced was breast tumor tissue. CDR3 protein: CSASPIAGAKNIQYF. The CDR3 coding sequence is TGCAGTGCTAGCCCCATCGCCGGAGCCAAAAACATTCAGTACTTC.